These 5 T cell receptor beta chains came from one sample sequenced in a study of Ad26.COV2.S vaccination and SARS-CoV-2 variants. This sample's treatment: over 15 received Ad26.COV2.S at low or high dose, single or two shots; roughly five received placebo; per-sample allocation not given. Samples analyzed were those drawn on day 63 after the first vaccine or placebo injection. The table came from immunoSEQ multiplex PCR; TCRdb's copy has only in-frame clones and leaves some out. The sample yields almost 400,000 clones, roughly 90% seen once. The sequences come from peripheral blood, collected in a trial of Ad26.COV2.S vaccine versus placebo. These TCRs come from a person aged 18 to 59 who received the Ad26.COV2.S COVID-19 vaccine or a placebo.

This chain connects TRBV15 to TRBJ2-4; D gene uncertain. CDR3 length: 17 residues. Deletions cut 0 bases from V and 1 base from J, with 13 bases between. Per the germline V gene, CDR1 is LNHNV and CDR2 is YYDKDF (reference sequence). DNA of the CDR3: TGTGCCACCAGCAGAGATAGCACCGGGCGGGCCAAAAACATTCAGTACTTC. Protein product: CATSRDSTGRAKNIQYF.

The rearrangement links TRBV18 to TRBJ2-3; no firm D call. The length of the CDR3 is 14 residues. Germline values: CDR1 KGHSH, CDR2 LQKENI. Trimming left V 1 base short and J 0 bases short, with 5 bases between. As DNA, the CDR3 is TGTGCCAGCTCACCACAGGCTAGCACAGATACGCAGTATTTT. Its translation is CASSPQASTDTQYF.

The V gene is TRBV30, the J gene TRBJ1-5; 8 bases are a match to TRBD1. Germline V gene data show CDR1 as GTSNPN and CDR2 as SVGIG (reference sequence). J gave up 7 bases and V 2 bases, and 10 bases lay outside the gene matches. The CDR3 runs 15 residues. The CDR3 region is CAWSLGQVSGQPQHF. The CDR3 nucleotides read TGTGCCTGGAGTTTGGGACAGGTCAGCGGGCAGCCCCAGCATTTT.

The rearrangement links TRBV19 to TRBJ2-7; D unresolved. The V gene lost 4 bases and the J gene lost 7 bases, with 17 bases spanning the gap. The germline gives CDR1 LNHDA, CDR2 SQIVND (reference sequence). This CDR3 has 14 amino acids. In DNA, the CDR3 is TGTGCCAGTAGTAAGACTGTGACGACCTGGGAGCAGTACTTC. This sequence encodes CASSKTVTTWEQYF.

Turning to this clone: The same CDR3 is also encoded by other DNA sequences in this sample. V gene TRBV28 combines with J gene TRBJ1-5; D remains unclear. There are 13 residues in the CDR3. The V end was cut by 5 bases, the J end by 5 bases, with 10 bases between. Germline V lookup: CDR1 MDHEN, CDR2 SYDVKM. The CDR3 loop reads CASSPTGYQPQHF. The DNA of the CDR3 is TGTGCCAGCAGTCCCACCGGGTATCAGCCCCAGCATTTT.